This is a list of T cell receptor beta chains from one sample in a study of blood T cells in healthy people across ages. From the 5' RACE reads, TCRdb called clonotypes with MiXCR, one entry per CDR3 protein. The sample consists of approximately 770,000 distinct CDR3 sequences, nearly 60% of them appearing once. Sequencing was done on a sample of blood. The receptors stem from a man aged 25 to 40 in good health. CDR3s include the opening cysteine and the closing phenylalanine or tryptophan. A D gene is named only where the DNA matches it firmly. Expanded clones get a size class; other rows say once, few or many, or leave the size out.

cdr3_nt: TGCGCCAGCAGCCCCCCCGGGGGTCACTACGAGCAGTACTTC; cdr3_aa: CASSPPGGHYEQYF; v_call: TRBV5-1; j_call: TRBJ2-7; d_call: -; clone_size: once
cdr3_nt: TGTGCCAGCAGTTTAATGGGAACCGGGACAGGAGCTTACGAGCAGTACTTC; cdr3_aa: CASSLMGTGTGAYEQYF; v_call: TRBV12-3/TRBV12-4; j_call: TRBJ2-7; d_call: TRBD1; clone_size: once
cdr3_nt: TGTGCCAGCAGCTTAGGACCTCGACAGGGAATGGGGGAGACCCAGTACTTC; cdr3_aa: CASSLGPRQGMGETQYF; v_call: TRBV7-2; j_call: TRBJ2-5; d_call: TRBD1; clone_size: -
cdr3_nt: TGTGCCAGCAGCCCCCTACAGGGAACAGATACGCAGTATTTT; cdr3_aa: CASSPLQGTDTQYF; v_call: TRBV6-6; j_call: TRBJ2-3; d_call: -; clone_size: few
cdr3_nt: TGCGCCAGCAGCCAACCCAAGGAGAGTGCTAAAAACATTCAGTACTTC; cdr3_aa: CASSQPKESAKNIQYF; v_call: TRBV4-1; j_call: TRBJ2-4; d_call: -; clone_size: few
cdr3_nt: TGCGCCAGCAGCCAAGATGGGGACCTTGATGGCAACACCTTC; cdr3_aa: CASSQDGDLDGNTF; v_call: TRBV4-3; j_call: TRBJ1-2; d_call: -; clone_size: once
cdr3_nt: TGTGCCATCAGGTCCGGGACTAGCGGGTCCTACGAGCAGTACTTC; cdr3_aa: CAIRSGTSGSYEQYF; v_call: TRBV10-3; j_call: TRBJ2-7; d_call: TRBD2; clone_size: few
cdr3_nt: TGTGCCAGCAGCGGAGGTGCGCGGGGGGATAGCGGGCAGTACTTC; cdr3_aa: CASSGGARGDSGQYF; v_call: TRBV9; j_call: TRBJ2-7; d_call: TRBD2; clone_size: -
cdr3_nt: TGTGCCAGCAGCGTAGGCGGGACAGGGGGAGCTTTCTTT; cdr3_aa: CASSVGGTGGAFF; v_call: TRBV9; j_call: TRBJ1-1; d_call: TRBD1; clone_size: -
cdr3_nt: TGCGCCAGCAGCTTGAACGGGGAGGGGGAGACCCAGTACTTC; cdr3_aa: CASSLNGEGETQYF; v_call: TRBV5-1; j_call: TRBJ2-5; d_call: TRBD2; clone_size: -
cdr3_nt: TGTGCCAGCAGTTGGACAAGCAACAATGAGCAGTACTTC; cdr3_aa: CASSWTSNNEQYF; v_call: TRBV6-2/TRBV6-3; j_call: TRBJ2-7; d_call: -; clone_size: few
cdr3_nt: TGCGCCAGCAGCTTCGCGGGACAGGGGGTTGATACGCAGTATTTT; cdr3_aa: CASSFAGQGVDTQYF; v_call: TRBV5-1; j_call: TRBJ2-3; d_call: TRBD1; clone_size: -
cdr3_nt: TGTGCCACCAGCAGGGCGGATTGGGCCCCCAACTACGAGCAGTACTTC; cdr3_aa: CATSRADWAPNYEQYF; v_call: TRBV15; j_call: TRBJ2-7; d_call: -; clone_size: few
cdr3_nt: TGCAGCGTTGAAAGCGGGCCTGGTGGCTACACCTTC; cdr3_aa: CSVESGPGGYTF; v_call: TRBV29-1; j_call: TRBJ1-2; d_call: -; clone_size: -
cdr3_nt: TGTGCCAGCAGCTTGTCCCCACGTCCGCAGTATTTT; cdr3_aa: CASSLSPRPQYF; v_call: TRBV5-6; j_call: TRBJ2-3; d_call: -; clone_size: -
cdr3_nt: TGTGCCAGCAGCTTAGGTCAGGGTGGGGAACTGTTTTTT; cdr3_aa: CASSLGQGGELFF; v_call: TRBV11-2; j_call: TRBJ1-4; d_call: -; clone_size: -
cdr3_nt: TGCGCCAGCAGGTTGGGTGGGGCGGCTGAAGCTTTCTTT; cdr3_aa: CASRLGGAAEAFF; v_call: TRBV5-1; j_call: TRBJ1-1; d_call: -; clone_size: -
cdr3_nt: TGTGCCAGCTCCGTAAGGATAGGGGAAGAGACCCAGTACTTC; cdr3_aa: CASSVRIGEETQYF; v_call: TRBV28; j_call: TRBJ2-5; d_call: -; clone_size: -
cdr3_nt: TGTGCCAGCAGCTTTCAAATGGTTGGTCTGGGAAACATTCAGTACTTC; cdr3_aa: CASSFQMVGLGNIQYF; v_call: TRBV7-9; j_call: TRBJ2-4; d_call: -; clone_size: few
cdr3_nt: TGCAGCGTTGGCACTAGCGGAGACAATGAGCAGTTCTTC; cdr3_aa: CSVGTSGDNEQFF; v_call: TRBV29-1; j_call: TRBJ2-1; d_call: TRBD2; clone_size: few
cdr3_nt: TGTGCCACCTCGTCCAGCGGGAGGTTCCCCTACGAGCAGTACTTC; cdr3_aa: CATSSSGRFPYEQYF; v_call: TRBV24-1; j_call: TRBJ2-7; d_call: TRBD2; clone_size: -
cdr3_nt: TGTGCCAGCAGCTTAAAGTCAGGGGTCGGAATCTACGAGCAGTACTTC; cdr3_aa: CASSLKSGVGIYEQYF; v_call: TRBV11-2; j_call: TRBJ2-7; d_call: -; clone_size: -
cdr3_nt: TGTGCCAGCAGCCCCAACGGTAAACGATGGGATACGCAGTATTTT; cdr3_aa: CASSPNGKRWDTQYF; v_call: TRBV7-9; j_call: TRBJ2-3; d_call: -; clone_size: few
cdr3_nt: TGTGCCAGCAGCCCCTCGCGGGAGGGCGAGCAGTACTTC; cdr3_aa: CASSPSREGEQYF; v_call: TRBV6-6; j_call: TRBJ2-7; d_call: TRBD2; clone_size: -
cdr3_nt: TGCAGCGTTGCCCTAGGAAAGGGTGAGCAGTTCTTC; cdr3_aa: CSVALGKGEQFF; v_call: TRBV29-1; j_call: TRBJ2-1; d_call: -; clone_size: few
cdr3_nt: TGTGCCAGCAGCACCAACCCGACAGGGTCCGGCTACACCTTC; cdr3_aa: CASSTNPTGSGYTF; v_call: TRBV11-2; j_call: TRBJ1-2; d_call: TRBD1; clone_size: -
cdr3_nt: TGCAGTGCTTACCTGGGGCTGGAGCAGTACTTC; cdr3_aa: CSAYLGLEQYF; v_call: TRBV20-1; j_call: TRBJ2-4; d_call: -; clone_size: few
cdr3_nt: TGTGCCAGCAGCTTAGGGGCCCAACAGGGCATTGCGGAGACCCAGTACTTC; cdr3_aa: CASSLGAQQGIAETQYF; v_call: TRBV7-9; j_call: TRBJ2-5; d_call: -; clone_size: -
cdr3_nt: TGTGCCAGCAGCGCGGACGTTTCGGACGAGCAGTACTTC; cdr3_aa: CASSADVSDEQYF; v_call: TRBV9; j_call: TRBJ2-7; d_call: -; clone_size: -
cdr3_nt: TGTGCCAGCAGCTCGTCTCTGGTTTGGAGCTCCTACGAGCAGTACTTC; cdr3_aa: CASSSSLVWSSYEQYF; v_call: TRBV5-6; j_call: TRBJ2-7; d_call: -; clone_size: -
cdr3_nt: TGTGCCAGCTCACCATCGACAGGGGGCGCCTCCTACAATGAGCAGTTCTTC; cdr3_aa: CASSPSTGGASYNEQFF; v_call: TRBV18; j_call: TRBJ2-1; d_call: TRBD1; clone_size: -
cdr3_nt: TGCAGCGTTGTTGGGGTATACAATGAAAAACTGTTTTTT; cdr3_aa: CSVVGVYNEKLFF; v_call: TRBV29-1; j_call: TRBJ1-4; d_call: -; clone_size: -
cdr3_nt: TGTGCCAGCAGCCCGTTCTCTAGCGGGGGGGCCGCAGATACGCAGTATTTT; cdr3_aa: CASSPFSSGGAADTQYF; v_call: TRBV7-2; j_call: TRBJ2-3; d_call: TRBD2; clone_size: -
cdr3_nt: TGTGCCACCTTCGGGGGAGATACGCAGTATTTT; cdr3_aa: CATFGGDTQYF; v_call: TRBV6-5; j_call: TRBJ2-3; d_call: -; clone_size: few
cdr3_nt: TGTGCCAGCAGCTTACGGTCGGCGGGAGGAGACAATGAGCAGTTCTTC; cdr3_aa: CASSLRSAGGDNEQFF; v_call: TRBV7-2; j_call: TRBJ2-1; d_call: TRBD2; clone_size: few
cdr3_nt: TGCAGTGCATTCAGACAGATCGATTCACCCCTCCACTTT; cdr3_aa: CSAFRQIDSPLHF; v_call: TRBV20-1; j_call: TRBJ1-6; d_call: -; clone_size: -
cdr3_nt: TGTGCCAGCAGTTACGTGGGACCAGCCAAAAACATTCAGTACTTC; cdr3_aa: CASSYVGPAKNIQYF; v_call: TRBV6-2/TRBV6-3; j_call: TRBJ2-4; d_call: -; clone_size: -